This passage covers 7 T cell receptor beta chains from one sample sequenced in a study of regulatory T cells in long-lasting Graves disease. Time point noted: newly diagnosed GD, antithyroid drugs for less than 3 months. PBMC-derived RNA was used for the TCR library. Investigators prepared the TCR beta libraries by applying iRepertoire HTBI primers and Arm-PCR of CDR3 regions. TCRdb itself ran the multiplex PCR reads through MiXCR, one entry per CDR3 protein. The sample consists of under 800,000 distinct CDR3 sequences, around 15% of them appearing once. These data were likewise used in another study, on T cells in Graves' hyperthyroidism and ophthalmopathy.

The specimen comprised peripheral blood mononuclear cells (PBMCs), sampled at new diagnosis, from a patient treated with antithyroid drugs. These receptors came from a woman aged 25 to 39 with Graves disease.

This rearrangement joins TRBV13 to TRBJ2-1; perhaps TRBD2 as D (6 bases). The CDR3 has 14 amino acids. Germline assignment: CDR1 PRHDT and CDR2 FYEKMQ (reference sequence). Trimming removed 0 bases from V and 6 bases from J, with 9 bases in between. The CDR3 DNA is TGTGCCAGCAGCTTAGGTAGCGGCCTCAATGAGCAGTTCTTC. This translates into CASSLGSGLNEQFF.

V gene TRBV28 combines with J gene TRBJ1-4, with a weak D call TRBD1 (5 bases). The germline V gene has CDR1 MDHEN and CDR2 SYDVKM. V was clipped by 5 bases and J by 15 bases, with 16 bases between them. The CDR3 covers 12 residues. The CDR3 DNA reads TGTGCCAGCAGTGCCCTCGACAGCGGGGTGTTTTTT. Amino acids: CASSALDSGVFF.

CDR3 bases: TGTGCCAGTAGGGTTGTCGGGAGAGCGCGAGATGAGCAGTTCTTC. It yields the protein CASRVVGRARDEQFF. The V gene is TRBV19, the J gene TRBJ2-1; the D gene is possibly TRBD2 (6 bases). Trimming pared 6 bases from V and 8 bases from J, leaving 20 bases between. The CDR3 sequence is 15 residues long. Germline CDR1 and CDR2: LNHDA and SQIVND (reference sequence).

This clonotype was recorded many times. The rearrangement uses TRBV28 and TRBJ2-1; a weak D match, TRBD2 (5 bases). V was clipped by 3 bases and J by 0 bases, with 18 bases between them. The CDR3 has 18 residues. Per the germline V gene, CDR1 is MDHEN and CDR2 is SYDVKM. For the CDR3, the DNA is TGTGCCAGCAGTTTTAGCTTAAGCGGAGCTAGCTCCTACAATGAGCAGTTCTTC. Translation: CASSFSLSGASSYNEQFF.

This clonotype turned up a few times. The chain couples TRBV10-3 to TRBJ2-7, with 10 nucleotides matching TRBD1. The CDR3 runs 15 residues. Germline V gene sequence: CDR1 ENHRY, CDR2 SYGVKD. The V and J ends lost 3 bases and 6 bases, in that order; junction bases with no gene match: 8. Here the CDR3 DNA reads TGTGCCATCAGTGATGGGAGACAGGGGGCCTCCGAGCAGTACTTC. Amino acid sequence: CAISDGRQGASEQYF.

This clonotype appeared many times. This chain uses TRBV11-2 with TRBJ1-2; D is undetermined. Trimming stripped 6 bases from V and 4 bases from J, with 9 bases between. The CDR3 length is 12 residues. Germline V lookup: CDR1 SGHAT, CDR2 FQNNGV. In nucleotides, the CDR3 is TGTGCCAGCAGTTCTTCCAGCTATGGCTACACCTTC. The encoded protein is CASSSSSYGYTF.

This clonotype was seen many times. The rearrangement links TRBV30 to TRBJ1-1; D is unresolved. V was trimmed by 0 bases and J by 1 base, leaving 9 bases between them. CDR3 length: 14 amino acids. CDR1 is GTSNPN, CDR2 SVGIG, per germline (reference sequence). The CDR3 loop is CAWSVQSGNTEAFF. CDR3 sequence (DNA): TGTGCCTGGAGTGTACAAAGCGGGAACACTGAAGCTTTCTTT. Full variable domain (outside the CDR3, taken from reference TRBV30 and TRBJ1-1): SQTIHQWPATLVQPVGSPLSLECTVEGTSNPNLYWYRQAAGRGLQLLFYSVGIGQISSEVPQNLSASRPQDRQFILSSKKLLLSDSGFYLCAWSVQSGNTEAFFGQGTRLTVV.